What follows are 14 T cell receptor beta chains derived from one specimen sequenced in a study of T-cell memory formation after mild COVID-19. MiXCR was run by TCRdb on the 5' RACE reads, yielding one entry per CDR3 protein. The sample carries some 200,000 distinct CDR3 sequences, 7.5% to 10% recorded once. The sequencing sample was made of PBMCs or a T cell subset sorted from them (not recorded which). The receptors stem from a man aged 18-30 years who had mild COVID-19 (a few samples of this study predate the infection). Cell type and time point are not known.

This chain links TRBV5-4 with TRBJ2-3; a weak D match, TRBD2 (7 bases). In germline, CDR1 is SGHNT, CDR2 YYREEE (reference sequence). There are 15 residues in the CDR3. V lost 4 bases to trimming and J lost 5 bases, with 17 bases between them. The chain's CDR3 is CASSGGGGAGDTQYF. The DNA for the CDR3 is TGTGCCAGCAGCGGTGGTGGGGGGGCAGGAGATACGCAGTATTTT.

This rearrangement joins TRBV7-2 to TRBJ1-1; 7 nucleotides agree with TRBD1. The trim removed 4 bases at V and 12 bases at J, leaving 14 bases unmatched. The CDR3 runs to 14 residues. CDR1 is SGHTA and CDR2 is FQGNSA in the germline V gene. The CDR3 nucleotides read TGTGCCAGCAGCTCGCAGGGGGGATCAGGAGCGACTTTCTTT. Encoded protein: CASSSQGGSGATFF. Complete variable domain (other parts from reference TRBV7-2 and TRBJ1-1): GAGVSQSPSNKVTEKGKDVELRCDPISGHTALYWYRQSLGQGLEFLIYFQGNSAPDKSGLPSDRFSAERTGGSVSTLTIQRTQQEDSAVYLCASSSQGGSGATFFGQGTRLTVV.

This clonotype has just a few counts. V usage is TRBV5-1 and J usage is TRBJ1-2; a weak D match, TRBD1 (6 bases). The length of the CDR3 is 13 residues. CDR1 is SGHRS and CDR2 is YFSETQ in the germline V gene. V was cut by 4 bases and J by 4 bases, with 11 bases left in between. CDR3 amino acids: CASSPGGGYGYTF. The CDR3 bases are TGCGCCAGCAGCCCTGGGGGCGGCTATGGCTACACCTTC. The variable domain in full, with the rest retrieved from reference TRBV5-1 and TRBJ1-2, is KAGVTQTPRYLIKTRGQQVTLSCSPISGHRSVSWYQQTPGQGLQFLFEYFSETQRNKGNFPGRFSGRQFSNSRSEMNVSTLELGDSALYLCASSPGGGYGYTFGSGTRLTVV.

This clonotype was observed a handful of times. The chain is built from TRBV12-3 or TRBV12-4 and TRBJ2-1; TRBD1 or TRBD2 may be the D gene (5 bases each). The CDR3 covers 15 residues. V shed 3 bases and J shed 3 bases, with 12 bases lying between them. The CDR3 sequence: CASSFVSGGYNEQFF. The CDR3 DNA sequence: TGTGCCAGCAGTTTTGTCAGTGGGGGCTACAATGAGCAGTTCTTC.

The chain carries TRBV5-1 and TRBJ2-1, with TRBD2 as a possible D gene (5 bases). The CDR3 is 15 residues long. Germline V lookup: CDR1 SGHRS, CDR2 YFSETQ. The V gene lost 0 bases and the J gene lost 5 bases, with 12 bases spanning the gap. CDR3 nucleotides: TGCGCCAGCAGCTTGGTACAGCGGAGACACAATGAGCAGTTCTTC. This sequence encodes CASSLVQRRHNEQFF.

This clonotype showed up just a few times. This chain uses TRBV5-1 with TRBJ2-5, with 8 bases identical to TRBD1. V was pared by 1 base and J by 1 base, with 3 bases of the junction left unmatched. The germline CDR1 and CDR2 sequences are SGHRS and YFSETQ. CDR3 length: 15 amino acids. The CDR3 is CASSLWGQAQETQYF. The DNA of the CDR3 is TGCGCCAGCAGCTTGTGGGGACAGGCCCAAGAGACCCAGTACTTC. The full variable domain, its missing parts supplied by reference TRBV5-1 and TRBJ2-5, is KAGVTQTPRYLIKTRGQQVTLSCSPISGHRSVSWYQQTPGQGLQFLFEYFSETQRNKGNFPGRFSGRQFSNSRSEMNVSTLELGDSALYLCASSLWGQAQETQYFGPGTRLLVL.

The rearrangement links TRBV2 to TRBJ2-1; unclear D gene. With 6 bases removed from V and 1 base from J, the gap between germline ends came to 13 bases. From germline, CDR1 is SNHLY and CDR2 FYNNEI. This CDR3 comprises 15 residues. The DNA for the CDR3 is TGTGCCAGCAGGGGGTTCAATGGGTCCTACAATGAGCAGTTCTTC. This sequence encodes CASRGFNGSYNEQFF.

This clonotype was counted once. The chain couples TRBV5-1 to TRBJ1-1; D is unresolved. The CDR3 has 13 residues. Germline CDR1 SGHRS, CDR2 YFSETQ. V was trimmed by 0 bases and J by 4 bases, leaving 7 bases between them. Here the CDR3 reads CASSLVSTTEAFF. The CDR3 bases are TGCGCCAGCAGCTTGGTGTCGACCACTGAAGCTTTCTTT. The full variable domain, with the rest looked up from reference TRBV5-1 and TRBJ1-1, is KAGVTQTPRYLIKTRGQQVTLSCSPISGHRSVSWYQQTPGQGLQFLFEYFSETQRNKGNFPGRFSGRQFSNSRSEMNVSTLELGDSALYLCASSLVSTTEAFFGQGTRLTVV.

The chain combines TRBV6-2 or TRBV6-3 with TRBJ2-3; D gene uncertain. The germline gives CDR1 MNHEY, CDR2 SVGEGT. There are 12 residues in the CDR3. V lost 6 bases and J 5 bases, leaving 9 bases between the germline ends. The CDR3 nucleotides are TGTGCCAGCAGCGACTTGGAAGATACGCAGTATTTT. It encodes CASSDLEDTQYF.

The V and J genes are TRBV20-1 and TRBJ1-2, with TRBD1 matching over 8 bases. The CDR3 contains 13 residues. V shed 5 bases and J 5 bases; nucleotides not matched to a gene: 7. The germline gives CDR1 DFQATT, CDR2 SNEGSKA (reference sequence). CDR3 coding DNA: TGCAGTGCTTACCACAGGGGGACTTATGGCTACACCTTC. Its protein product is CSAYHRGTYGYTF.

This rearrangement joins TRBV6-6 to TRBJ2-2; the match to TRBD1 covers 9 bases. Germline trimming cut 6 bases from V and 6 bases from J; bases unmatched to any gene: 8. The CDR3 is 15 amino acids. The V gene's germline CDR1 is MNHNY and CDR2 SVGAGI (reference sequence). The chain's CDR3 is CASRDDRGAAGELFF. The DNA for the CDR3 is TGTGCCAGCAGGGACGACAGGGGGGCGGCCGGGGAGCTGTTTTTT.

This clonotype was detected a few times. The rearrangement links TRBV5-6 to TRBJ1-1; D uncertain. CDR1 and CDR2 from the germline V gene are SGHDT and YYEEEE. The V and J ends lost 1 base and 8 bases respectively, with 6 bases between them. CDR3 size: 11 residues. This CDR3 reads CASSLRVEAFF. The CDR3 region has the DNA TGTGCCAGCAGCTTGCGGGTCGAAGCTTTCTTT.

This clonotype was detected many times. The chain links TRBV4-2 to TRBJ2-5; D remains unclear. Deletions cut 4 bases from V and 4 bases from J, with 10 bases between. This CDR3 is 13 amino acids long. The germline gives CDR1 LGHNA, CDR2 YNFKEQ. CDR3 coding DNA: TGTGCCAGCAGCCCCCGGCTTGGAGAGACCCAGTACTTC. Translated, it gives CASSPRLGETQYF.

This clonotype has more than one count but fewer than ten. The chain has TRBV19 and TRBJ2-1, with no clear D. The V end lost 3 bases, the J end lost 5 bases, and 11 bases lay between the germline ends. Germline V CDR1 and CDR2: LNHDA, SQIVND (reference sequence). CDR3 length: 14 residues. This CDR3 is CASSIRNGNNEQFF. The DNA of the CDR3 is TGTGCCAGTAGTATTAGGAACGGCAACAATGAGCAGTTCTTC.